The 11 T cell receptor beta chains below were found in one sample sequenced in a study of blood T cell repertoires in COVID-19 (TCRdb year 2020). Preparation of the library involved the immunoSEQ multiplex PCR assay. Held by TCRdb, this immuneACCESS table contains in-frame sequences only and omits some clones. Under half of the omission traces to an unresolved V gene where checked; the cause of the rest is unknown. Here the sample has 200,000 to 250,000 clones; about 86% occur a single time. Approximately 15% of the sample lies in the top ten. The specimen sequenced was PBMCs or T cells enriched from blood (not recorded which). All receptors come from a woman in her forties or fifties with acute COVID-19.

The chain links TRBV7-9 to TRBJ1-4, with no clear D. The CDR3 spans 15 residues. The V gene lost 2 bases and the J gene lost 0 bases, with 7 bases spanning the gap. In germline, CDR1 is SEHNR, CDR2 FQNEAQ (reference sequence). The CDR3 region is CASSLSSATNEKLFF. The CDR3 coding sequence is TGTGCCAGCAGCTTATCGTCAGCAACTAATGAAAAACTGTTTTTT.

The V and J genes are TRBV7-9 and TRBJ1-4; TRBD1 is a possible D gene (5 bases). The CDR3 sequence is 14 residues long. CDR1 and CDR2 (germline): SEHNR, FQNEAQ (reference sequence). V lost 2 bases to trimming and J lost 10 bases, with 14 bases between them. The CDR3 bases are TGTGCCAGCAGCTTACAAGGAACAACAGGAAAACTGTTTTTT. This encodes CASSLQGTTGKLFF.

The J gene is TRBJ2-3, the V gene TRBV19; perhaps TRBD2 as D (6 bases). From germline, CDR1 is LNHDA and CDR2 SQIVND (reference sequence). The CDR3 sequence is 15 residues long. V was cut by 2 bases and J by 0 bases, with 9 bases left in between. The CDR3 DNA sequence: TGTGCCAGTAGTATAATGGGGGGTAGCACAGATACGCAGTATTTT. Its translation: CASSIMGGSTDTQYF.

The V gene is TRBV27, the J gene TRBJ1-2, with D possibly TRBD1 on 6 matching bases. The CDR3 has 14 amino acids. The germline V gene has CDR1 MNHEY and CDR2 SMNVEV (reference sequence). The V and J ends lost 5 bases and 5 bases respectively, with 15 bases between them. CDR3 DNA sequence: TGTGCCAGCAGTCTTACGTCCAGGGGTTATGGCTACACCTTC. Encoded protein: CASSLTSRGYGYTF.

The rearrangement uses TRBV24-1 and TRBJ2-1; the D gene is possibly TRBD2 (5 bases). The germline V gene encodes CDR1 KGHDR and CDR2 SFDVKD. The CDR3 has 12 residues. V shed 6 bases and J shed 4 bases, with 6 bases lying between them. The CDR3 DNA follows: TGTGCCACCAGTCCGGGGTACAATGAGCAGTTCTTC. This encodes CATSPGYNEQFF.

The genes are TRBV9 and TRBJ2-7; D is possibly TRBD2 (5 bases). From germline, CDR1 is SGDLS and CDR2 YYNGEE. V was clipped by 0 bases and J by 3 bases, with 10 bases between them. The CDR3 is made up of 14 amino acids. The CDR3 spells CASSVAAGYYEQYF. Here the CDR3 DNA reads TGTGCCAGCAGCGTAGCGGCGGGCTACTACGAGCAGTACTTC.

The gene calls are TRBV9 and TRBJ1-3; D not certain. The CDR3 runs 18 residues. V was shortened by 4 bases and J by 0 bases, with 20 bases between the two germline ends. Germline CDR1 reads SGDLS; CDR2 reads YYNGEE. The CDR3 reads CASSPREYRSRSGNTIYF. The DNA of the CDR3 is TGTGCCAGCAGCCCCCGAGAGTACAGATCTCGCTCTGGAAACACCATATATTTT.

The chain links TRBV3-1 (or the pseudogene TRBV3-2) to TRBJ2-2, with D uncertain. The V and J ends lost 1 base and 2 bases respectively, with 8 bases between them. Germline CDR1 is LGHDT and CDR2 is YNNKEL (reference sequence). This CDR3 region has 15 residues. Here the CDR3 DNA reads TGTGCCAGCAGCCAAGGTCCCCTTAACACCGGGGAGCTGTTTTTT. Protein sequence: CASSQGPLNTGELFF.

This chain connects TRBV5-5 to TRBJ2-7, with a possible D match to TRBD2 (7 bases). Germline CDR1 reads SGHKS; CDR2 reads YYEKEE (reference sequence). The CDR3 totals 15 residues. The V gene lost 4 bases and the J gene lost 4 bases, with 18 bases spanning the gap. DNA of the CDR3: TGTGCCAGCAGCGGGGCGCGGGGGACACCTTACGAGCAGTACTTC. This sequence encodes CASSGARGTPYEQYF.

The V gene is TRBV3-1 (or the pseudogene TRBV3-2), the J gene TRBJ2-2; D is possibly TRBD2 (5 bases). V lost 0 bases and J lost 2, with 16 bases in between. This CDR3 contains 18 residues. Germline V gives CDR1 LGHDT, CDR2 YNNKEL (reference sequence). CDR3 amino acids: CASSQDLLDYPNTGELFF. Written as DNA, the CDR3 is TGTGCCAGCAGCCAAGATCTCCTTGACTATCCAAACACCGGGGAGCTGTTTTTT.

This chain joins TRBV28 and TRBJ1-5; D uncertain. This CDR3 is built from 14 residues. Germline lookup yields CDR1 MDHEN and CDR2 SYDVKM. Between the trimmed V and J ends, which lost 7 bases and 3 bases, there was a span of 13 bases. CDR3 loop: CASMVLSSNQPQHF. The CDR3 DNA is TGTGCCAGCATGGTTTTGAGTTCCAATCAGCCCCAGCATTTT.